This T cell receptor (beta chain) was sequenced for a study of cytomegalovirus exposure and HLA in healthy donors. At the level of the study: HLA-typed donors contributed approximately 92 million unique TCRs, which were held in an early data release.

PCR amplification relied on 60 Vbeta primers (plus 13 Jbeta primers). The table came from immunoSEQ multiplex PCR; TCRdb's copy has only in-frame clones and leaves some out. The sample has a few hundred thousand clones; around 79% are singletons. Trimming shortened V by 2 bases and J by 3 bases, and 7 bases separated the two germline ends. The CDR3 has 13 residues. Germline V gene data show CDR1 as LNHDA and CDR2 as SQIVND (reference sequence). This sequence joins TRBV19 and TRBJ1-1; D may be TRBD1 (6 bases). Material: PBMCs. This TCR was recovered from a man between 18 and 35 years old in good health and CMV-seronegative. CDR3 amino acids: CASSIPGDTEAFF. CDR3 nucleotide sequence: TGTGCCAGTAGTATACCAGGGGACACTGAAGCTTTCTTT.